These T cell receptor beta chains were read from a single sample in a study of cytomegalovirus exposure and HLA in healthy donors. Sequenced by immunoSEQ multiplex PCR; TCRdb stores in-frame clones only, minus some. There are roughly 80,000 clones in the sample; over 70% occur only once, and more than 7% lies in the top ten. Source material: PBMCs. The receptors were sampled from a woman between 40 and 50 years old in good health and CMV-seronegative. Both conserved end residues are part of each CDR3. The order of the fields is J gene, clone size, V gene, D gene, CDR3 protein, CDR3 DNA. D genes are given only for firm matches. Clone size is shown for a subset of rows, as once, few, many or a class of expanded clone.

j_gene: TRBJ2-7
abundance: .
v_gene: TRBV7-2
d_gene: TRBD1
CDR3aa: CASRSYPGTDYEQYF
CDR3nt: TGTGCCAGCAGGTCCTACCCCGGGACAGACTACGAGCAGTACTTC

j_gene: TRBJ1-1
abundance: .
v_gene: TRBV10-3
d_gene: .
CDR3aa: CAAAGEGNTEAFF
CDR3nt: TGTGCCGCCGCCGGGGAGGGGAACACTGAAGCTTTCTTT

j_gene: TRBJ1-1
abundance: .
v_gene: TRBV11-2
d_gene: .
CDR3aa: CASSLARDTEAFF
CDR3nt: TGTGCCAGCAGCTTAGCCAGGGACACTGAAGCTTTCTTT

j_gene: TRBJ2-5
abundance: once
v_gene: TRBV7-7
d_gene: .
CDR3aa: CASSLARQQETQYF
CDR3nt: TGTGCTAGCAGCTTAGCGAGACAGCAAGAGACCCAGTACTTC

j_gene: TRBJ1-3
abundance: few
v_gene: TRBV30
d_gene: .
CDR3aa: CAWRTAGNTIYF
CDR3nt: TGTGCCTGGCGGACAGCTGGAAACACCATATATTTT

j_gene: TRBJ1-2
abundance: .
v_gene: TRBV5-1
d_gene: .
CDR3aa: CASSLAQDTSYGYTF
CDR3nt: TGCGCCAGCAGCTTGGCGCAAGATACTTCCTATGGCTACACCTTC

j_gene: TRBJ1-6
abundance: .
v_gene: TRBV10-1
d_gene: .
CDR3aa: CASSGDFGSPLHF
CDR3nt: TGCGCCAGCAGTGGAGACTTCGGTTCACCCCTCCACTTT

j_gene: TRBJ1-3
abundance: .
v_gene: TRBV10-3
d_gene: .
CDR3aa: CAISEAGNIYF
CDR3nt: TGTGCCATCAGTGAGGCAGGGAACATATATTTT

j_gene: TRBJ1-4
abundance: .
v_gene: TRBV5-1
d_gene: TRBD1
CDR3aa: CASSLDRGDEKLFF
CDR3nt: TGCGCCAGCAGCTTGGACAGGGGGGACGAAAAACTGTTTTTT

j_gene: TRBJ1-5
abundance: .
v_gene: TRBV6-5
d_gene: .
CDR3aa: CASSQGRENQPQHF
CDR3nt: TGTGCCAGCAGCCAAGGCAGGGAAAACCAGCCCCAGCATTTT

j_gene: TRBJ2-7
abundance: .
v_gene: TRBV7-8
d_gene: .
CDR3aa: CASSLAASYEQYF
CDR3nt: TGTGCCAGCAGCTTAGCGGCATCTTACGAGCAGTACTTC

j_gene: TRBJ1-5
abundance: .
v_gene: TRBV7-2
d_gene: .
CDR3aa: CASSFSRNQPQHF
CDR3nt: TGTGCCAGCAGCTTTTCGAGGAATCAGCCCCAGCATTTT

j_gene: TRBJ2-1
abundance: .
v_gene: TRBV5-4
d_gene: .
CDR3aa: CASSLALTNEQFF
CDR3nt: TGTGCCAGCAGCTTGGCTCTAACCAATGAGCAGTTCTTC

j_gene: TRBJ1-1
abundance: once
v_gene: TRBV29-1
d_gene: .
CDR3aa: CSVGQAQDTEAFF
CDR3nt: TGCAGCGTTGGACAGGCCCAGGACACTGAAGCTTTCTTT

j_gene: TRBJ2-7
abundance: .
v_gene: TRBV5-1
d_gene: .
CDR3aa: CASSLAGNEQYF
CDR3nt: TGCGCCAGCAGCTTGGCCGGGAACGAGCAGTACTTC

j_gene: TRBJ2-7
abundance: .
v_gene: TRBV29-1
d_gene: .
CDR3aa: CSVRNRAYEQYF
CDR3nt: TGCAGCGTCCGGAACAGGGCCTACGAGCAGTACTTC

j_gene: TRBJ2-3
abundance: .
v_gene: TRBV13
d_gene: TRBD2
CDR3aa: CASSYSGGQGTSTDTQYF
CDR3nt: TGTGCCAGCAGCTATAGCGGGGGGCAGGGGACTAGCACAGATACGCAGTATTTT

j_gene: TRBJ1-2
abundance: .
v_gene: TRBV5-1
d_gene: TRBD1
CDR3aa: CASRDLTGGYGYTF
CDR3nt: TGCGCCAGCAGAGACCTCACAGGGGGCTATGGCTACACCTTC

j_gene: TRBJ1-1
abundance: .
v_gene: TRBV18
d_gene: TRBD1
CDR3aa: CASSPRTGVTEAFF
CDR3nt: TGTGCCAGCTCACCAAGAACAGGGGTAACTGAAGCTTTCTTT

j_gene: TRBJ2-1
abundance: .
v_gene: TRBV7-9
d_gene: .
CDR3aa: CASNMGRDGVNEQFF
CDR3nt: TGTGCCAGCAACATGGGGCGGGACGGTGTCAATGAGCAGTTCTTC

j_gene: TRBJ1-6
abundance: few
v_gene: TRBV19
d_gene: .
CDR3aa: CASSMDWSSYNSPLHF
CDR3nt: TGTGCCAGTAGTATGGACTGGAGCTCCTATAATTCACCCCTCCACTTT

j_gene: TRBJ2-3
abundance: once
v_gene: TRBV5-4
d_gene: TRBD2
CDR3aa: CASSLGTSGIKPTQYF
CDR3nt: TGTGCCAGCAGCTTGGGGACTAGCGGGATCAAGCCTACGCAGTATTTT

j_gene: TRBJ1-5
abundance: .
v_gene: TRBV16
d_gene: .
CDR3aa: CASSQWQNQPQHF
CDR3nt: TGTGCCAGCAGCCAATGGCAGAATCAGCCCCAGCATTTT

j_gene: TRBJ1-2
abundance: .
v_gene: TRBV27
d_gene: .
CDR3aa: CASSLNAGLAYGYTF
CDR3nt: TGTGCCAGCAGTTTAAACGCAGGCTTGGCCTATGGCTACACCTTC

j_gene: TRBJ2-5
abundance: .
v_gene: TRBV7-9
d_gene: TRBD2
CDR3aa: CASSLTSGQETQYF
CDR3nt: TGTGCCAGCAGCTTAACTAGCGGCCAAGAGACCCAGTACTTC

j_gene: TRBJ1-1
abundance: .
v_gene: TRBV25-1
d_gene: .
CDR3aa: CASIILRENTEAFF
CDR3nt: TGTGCCAGCATCATCCTGAGGGAGAACACTGAAGCTTTCTTT

j_gene: TRBJ1-4
abundance: .
v_gene: TRBV9
d_gene: .
CDR3aa: CASSDTVGGQEKLFF
CDR3nt: TGTGCCAGCAGCGACACCGTCGGGGGGCAGGAAAAACTGTTTTTT

j_gene: TRBJ2-1
abundance: .
v_gene: TRBV29-1
d_gene: .
CDR3aa: CSVESGDNEQFF
CDR3nt: TGCAGCGTTGAGTCAGGGGACAATGAGCAGTTCTTC

j_gene: TRBJ1-1
abundance: .
v_gene: TRBV21-1
d_gene: .
CDR3aa: CASTSETRPYTEAFF
CDR3nt: TGTGCCAGCACTTCCGAAACGCGTCCTTACACTGAAGCTTTCTTT

j_gene: TRBJ2-7
abundance: .
v_gene: TRBV10-3
d_gene: TRBD1
CDR3aa: CAISGDRVDEQYF
CDR3nt: TGTGCCATCAGTGGGGACAGGGTGGACGAGCAGTACTTC

j_gene: TRBJ1-2
abundance: .
v_gene: TRBV7-8
d_gene: TRBD1
CDR3aa: CASSLRTGGTNYGYTF
CDR3nt: TGTGCCAGCAGCCTACGGACAGGGGGAACCAACTATGGCTACACCTTC

j_gene: TRBJ2-7
abundance: .
v_gene: TRBV5-6
d_gene: TRBD1
CDR3aa: CASSPRGTGESHEQYF
CDR3nt: TGTGCCAGCAGCCCAAGGGGAACAGGGGAGTCCCACGAGCAGTACTTC

j_gene: TRBJ2-7
abundance: once
v_gene: TRBV7-3
d_gene: TRBD2
CDR3aa: CASSLYAGGPYEQYF
CDR3nt: TGTGCCAGCAGCTTATACGCGGGAGGCCCCTACGAGCAGTACTTC

j_gene: TRBJ2-7
abundance: .
v_gene: TRBV30
d_gene: .
CDR3aa: CAWGPGTVSYEQYF
CDR3nt: TGTGCCTGGGGCCCCGGGACTGTCTCCTACGAGCAGTACTTC

j_gene: TRBJ1-4
abundance: .
v_gene: TRBV7-9
d_gene: .
CDR3aa: CASSFGGRSSEKLFF
CDR3nt: TGTGCCAGCAGCTTCGGCGGCAGATCTTCTGAAAAACTGTTTTTT

j_gene: TRBJ2-1
abundance: .
v_gene: TRBV25-1
d_gene: .
CDR3aa: CASSDSREQFF
CDR3nt: TGTGCCAGCAGTGATAGTCGAGAGCAGTTCTTC

j_gene: TRBJ1-2
abundance: .
v_gene: TRBV4-3
d_gene: TRBD1
CDR3aa: CASSPGTDFRYGYTF
CDR3nt: TGCGCCAGCAGCCCCGGGACAGATTTTCGCTATGGCTACACCTTC

j_gene: TRBJ2-7
abundance: .
v_gene: TRBV6-1
d_gene: TRBD1
CDR3aa: CASSERTGEYF
CDR3nt: TGTGCCAGCAGTGAGAGGACAGGGGAGTACTTC

j_gene: TRBJ2-1
abundance: .
v_gene: TRBV15
d_gene: .
CDR3aa: CATSRAGSTYNEQFF
CDR3nt: TGTGCCACCAGCAGAGCCGGGTCAACCTACAATGAGCAGTTCTTC

j_gene: TRBJ2-7
abundance: .
v_gene: TRBV18
d_gene: .
CDR3aa: CASSRRGPGQAFSSEQYF
CDR3nt: TGTGCCAGCTCACGAAGGGGTCCGGGACAAGCTTTTTCATCCGAGCAGTACTTC

j_gene: TRBJ1-5
abundance: .
v_gene: TRBV30
d_gene: .
CDR3aa: CAWSRPSPGQPQHF
CDR3nt: TGTGCCTGGAGTCGACCTAGCCCGGGTCAGCCCCAGCATTTT

j_gene: TRBJ1-3
abundance: once
v_gene: TRBV28
d_gene: .
CDR3aa: CASSLYNSGNTIYF
CDR3nt: TGTGCCAGCAGTTTATACAACTCTGGAAACACCATATATTTT

j_gene: TRBJ1-1
abundance: .
v_gene: TRBV7-2
d_gene: .
CDR3aa: CASSLVVGADTEAFF
CDR3nt: TGTGCCAGCAGCTTAGTAGTGGGGGCTGACACTGAAGCTTTCTTT